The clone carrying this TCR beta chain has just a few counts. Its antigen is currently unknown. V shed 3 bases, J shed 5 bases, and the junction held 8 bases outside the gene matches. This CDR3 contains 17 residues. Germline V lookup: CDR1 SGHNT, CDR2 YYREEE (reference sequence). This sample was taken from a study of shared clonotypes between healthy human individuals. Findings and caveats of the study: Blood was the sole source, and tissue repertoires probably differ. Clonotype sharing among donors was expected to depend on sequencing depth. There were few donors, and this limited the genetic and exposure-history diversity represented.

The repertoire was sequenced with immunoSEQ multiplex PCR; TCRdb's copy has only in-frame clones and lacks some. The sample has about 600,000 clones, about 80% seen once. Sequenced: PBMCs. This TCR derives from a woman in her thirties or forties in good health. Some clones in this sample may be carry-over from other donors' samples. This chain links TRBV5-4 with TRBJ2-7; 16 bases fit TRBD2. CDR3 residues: CASSSGTSGRALNEQYF. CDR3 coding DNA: TGTGCCAGCAGCTCCGGGACTAGCGGGAGGGCCCTGAACGAGCAGTACTTC.